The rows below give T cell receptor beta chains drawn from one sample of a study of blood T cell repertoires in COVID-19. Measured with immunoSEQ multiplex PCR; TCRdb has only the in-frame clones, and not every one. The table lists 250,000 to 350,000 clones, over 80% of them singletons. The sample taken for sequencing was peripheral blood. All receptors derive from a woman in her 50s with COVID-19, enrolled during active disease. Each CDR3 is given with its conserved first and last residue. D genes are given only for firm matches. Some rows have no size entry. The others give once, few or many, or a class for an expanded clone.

cdr3_nt: TGTGCCAGCTCACCACAAGGGGAGGCAGGGCGGAACTCTGGGGCCAACGTCCTGACTTTC
cdr3_aa: CASSPQGEAGRNSGANVLTF
d_call: -
j_call: TRBJ2-6
clone_size: -
v_call: TRBV18

cdr3_nt: TGCAGTGCCCTCAAGGGGGAGACCCAGTACTTC
cdr3_aa: CSALKGETQYF
d_call: -
j_call: TRBJ2-5
clone_size: -
v_call: TRBV20-1

cdr3_nt: TGTGCCAGCAGCTTAGCGGGACTAGCGATGATTGAGCAGTTCTTC
cdr3_aa: CASSLAGLAMIEQFF
d_call: TRBD2
j_call: TRBJ2-1
clone_size: -
v_call: TRBV7-6

cdr3_nt: TGCGCCAGCAGCTTGGCTCTTCGGGACAGCCCCAAGAACGAGCAGTACTTC
cdr3_aa: CASSLALRDSPKNEQYF
d_call: TRBD1
j_call: TRBJ2-7
clone_size: -
v_call: TRBV5-1

cdr3_nt: TGTGCCAGTAGTATAGGATCTAGCAATGAGCAGTTCTTC
cdr3_aa: CASSIGSSNEQFF
d_call: -
j_call: TRBJ2-1
clone_size: -
v_call: TRBV19

cdr3_nt: TGTGCCAGCAGCCCCCGGCTAGCGGGCTACGAGCAGTACTTC
cdr3_aa: CASSPRLAGYEQYF
d_call: TRBD2
j_call: TRBJ2-7
clone_size: -
v_call: TRBV27

cdr3_nt: TGTGCCAGCAGCTTTCTAGCGGGAGGGTTCAGAACTCCCGCAGATACGCAGTATTTT
cdr3_aa: CASSFLAGGFRTPADTQYF
d_call: TRBD2
j_call: TRBJ2-3
clone_size: once
v_call: TRBV7-9

cdr3_nt: TGTGCCAGCAGCCCCAGGACAGGGGGCGCTTACAATGAGCAGTTCTTC
cdr3_aa: CASSPRTGGAYNEQFF
d_call: TRBD1
j_call: TRBJ2-1
clone_size: -
v_call: TRBV11-2

cdr3_nt: TGCAGCGTTGGGTTATCAGGAACTGAAGCTTTCTTT
cdr3_aa: CSVGLSGTEAFF
d_call: -
j_call: TRBJ1-1
clone_size: -
v_call: TRBV29-1

cdr3_nt: TGTGCCAGAGCGGGGTGGCCTAGCAATCAGCCCCAGCATTTT
cdr3_aa: CARAGWPSNQPQHF
d_call: -
j_call: TRBJ1-5
clone_size: once
v_call: TRBV10-3

cdr3_nt: TGCGCCAGCAGCCCACAATCGACAGGTGGCGGAAACACCATATATTTT
cdr3_aa: CASSPQSTGGGNTIYF
d_call: -
j_call: TRBJ1-3
clone_size: once
v_call: TRBV5-1

cdr3_nt: TGCGCCAGCAGTGAGTGGGGACAGGGCCTGTACAATGAGCAGTTCTTC
cdr3_aa: CASSEWGQGLYNEQFF
d_call: TRBD1
j_call: TRBJ2-1
clone_size: -
v_call: TRBV10-1

cdr3_nt: TGTGCCAGCAGTGAAGGGCATCGACCCCAGCATTTT
cdr3_aa: CASSEGHRPQHF
d_call: -
j_call: TRBJ1-5
clone_size: -
v_call: TRBV6-1

cdr3_nt: TGCGCCAGCAGCCCGACTAGCAGGGTAACCTACGAGCAGTACTTC
cdr3_aa: CASSPTSRVTYEQYF
d_call: TRBD2
j_call: TRBJ2-7
clone_size: -
v_call: TRBV5-1

cdr3_nt: TGTGCCAGCACCTGGGACAGTTCGAACACCGGGGAGCTGTTTTTT
cdr3_aa: CASTWDSSNTGELFF
d_call: TRBD1
j_call: TRBJ2-2
clone_size: -
v_call: TRBV7-2

cdr3_nt: TGTGCCAGCAGCCCCCTAGTAGGGGGGGCTGAAGCTTTCTTT
cdr3_aa: CASSPLVGGAEAFF
d_call: -
j_call: TRBJ1-1
clone_size: many
v_call: TRBV11-3

cdr3_nt: TGTGCCAGCAGCCCACGACAGGGAGCGCGCGGGGGCTACACCTTC
cdr3_aa: CASSPRQGARGGYTF
d_call: TRBD1
j_call: TRBJ1-2
clone_size: -
v_call: TRBV7-9